A single T cell receptor (beta chain) is shown here with its context. These data are taken from a study of CD8+ T cells in alopecia areata. Reverse transcription of extracted RNA yielded cDNA, which provided the sequencing template. Libraries were prepared by immunoSEQ multiplex PCR; TCRdb keeps only in-frame clonotypes and omits some of them. The data hold 65,000 to 90,000 clones, with roughly 51% observed a single time. The sample consisted of NKG2D-high CD8+ T cells sorted from blood. The source of this sequence is a human donor with alopecia areata.

The DNA of the CDR3 is TGTGCCAGCAGCTCGAGGGGGGAAACCTACGAGCAGTACTTC. Protein sequence: CASSSRGETYEQYF. The chain is built from TRBV11-2 and TRBJ2-7, with D tentatively TRBD1 or TRBD2 (6 bases each). Per the germline V gene, CDR1 is SGHAT and CDR2 is FQNNGV. Between the trimmed V and J ends, which lost 4 bases and 2 bases, there was a span of 12 bases. The CDR3 runs to 14 residues. Based on the CDR3 plus reference TRBV11-2 and TRBJ2-7, the full variable domain is EAGVAQSPRYKIIEKRQSVAFWCNPISGHATLYWYQQILGQGPKLLIQFQNNGVVDDSQLPKDRFSAERLKGVDSTLKIQPAKLEDSAVYLCASSSRGETYEQYFGPGTRLTVT.